Listed here are 8 T cell receptor beta chains from one sample, sequenced in a study of post-analysis software for immune sequencing data. Study-level points and caveats: TRBV segments more frequent in patients than in controls numbered roughly five and included TRBV5-6, TRBV5-1 and TRBV20-1.

Unique molecular identifiers featured in each of the TCR beta cDNA libraries. Via MiXCR, TCRdb re-called the PCR reads, giving one row per CDR3 protein. The sample holds roughly 410,000 distinct CDR3 sequences, less than 40% seen once. Their specific antigens are unknown. The sequenced sample was blood. Every receptor here comes from a girl aged 10 to 17 with multiple sclerosis.

The V gene is TRBV5-6, the J gene TRBJ2-1; maybe TRBD1 (5 bases). The V end was cut by 0 bases, the J end by 13 bases, with 8 bases between. The germline V gene has CDR1 SGHDT and CDR2 YYEEEE. The CDR3 runs to 11 residues. CDR3 loop: CASSLVGRQFF. In nucleotides, the CDR3 is TGTGCCAGCAGCTTGGTGGGGCGCCAGTTCTTC.

The V gene is TRBV4-1, the J gene TRBJ1-4, with a possible D match to TRBD1 (6 bases). Germline V gene sequence: CDR1 MGHRA, CDR2 YSYEKL. V was trimmed by 0 bases and J by 6 bases, leaving 11 bases between them. This CDR3 is 15 amino acids long. Written as DNA, the CDR3 is TGCGCCAGCAGCCAAGAAAGGACAGACTATGAAAAACTGTTTTTT. Its translation: CASSQERTDYEKLFF.

This clonotype was found a few times. This chain uses TRBV7-8 with TRBJ2-7; 7 nucleotides match TRBD2. J lost 0 bases, V lost 5 bases, and 13 bases had no gene match. Germline V CDR1 and CDR2: SGHVS, FQNEAQ. CDR3 length: 17 amino acids. As DNA, the CDR3 is TGTGCCAGCAGCACGCCTCTGGCGCGGGGGAGCTCCTACGAGCAGTACTTC. Residues: CASSTPLARGSSYEQYF.

This clonotype has more than one count but fewer than ten. The CDR3 protein is CASSERGGLLTSSYEQYF. The DNA for the CDR3 is TGTGCCAGCAGTGAAAGGGGCGGACTCCTCACGAGCTCCTACGAGCAGTACTTC. The chain couples TRBV6-1 to TRBJ2-7; D may correspond to TRBD1 or TRBD2 (5 bases each). Looked up from germline, CDR1 is MNHNS and CDR2 is SASEGT. This CDR3 spans 18 amino acids. V shed 2 bases and J shed 0 bases, with 20 bases lying between them.

V usage is TRBV12-3 or TRBV12-4 and J usage is TRBJ1-5; D remains unclear. The V and J ends lost 3 bases and 2 bases respectively, with 11 bases between them. The CDR3 loop spans 15 amino acids. For the CDR3, the DNA is TGTGCCAGCAGTTTTTTAGGTGAGGGCAATCAGCCCCAGCATTTT. Translated: CASSFLGEGNQPQHF.

This clonotype was picked up a small number of times. This chain connects TRBV28 to TRBJ2-5; TRBD2 might be the D (5 bases). Germline CDR1 reads MDHEN; CDR2 reads SYDVKM. CDR3 length equals 15 residues. V lost 2 bases and J 7 bases, leaving 17 bases between the germline ends. CDR3 nucleotide sequence: TGTGCCAGCAGTTTAGCTAGTGGCGGCGCGGGGACCCAGTACTTC. It is translated as CASSLASGGAGTQYF.

This clonotype was seen a few times. This chain uses TRBV6-2 or TRBV6-3 with TRBJ1-1, with no clear D. This CDR3 comprises 15 residues. CDR1 MNHEY and CDR2 SVGEGT come from the germline V gene. The V end lost 4 bases, the J end lost 2 bases, and 14 bases lay between the germline ends. DNA of the CDR3: TGTGCCAGCAGTTTAGGACCAATAGCTAACACTGAAGCTTTCTTT. The encoded protein is CASSLGPIANTEAFF.

The rearrangement links TRBV19 to TRBJ1-5; D gene uncertain. This CDR3 is built from 14 residues. V was shortened by 10 bases and J by 3 bases, with 16 bases between the two germline ends. Germline V gene data show CDR1 as LNHDA and CDR2 as SQIVND (reference sequence). The CDR3 coding sequence is TGTGCCACCACCCGACTCGGAGACAATCAGCCCCAGCATTTT. Amino acids: CATTRLGDNQPQHF.